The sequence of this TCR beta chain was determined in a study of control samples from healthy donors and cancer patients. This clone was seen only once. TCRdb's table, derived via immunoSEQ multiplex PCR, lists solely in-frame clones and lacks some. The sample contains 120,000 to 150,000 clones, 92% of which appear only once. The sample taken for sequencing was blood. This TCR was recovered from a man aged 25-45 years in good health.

The chain's CDR3 is CASSLFGSVSGELFF. As DNA, the CDR3 is TGTGCCAGCAGCTTGTTCGGGAGTGTCTCCGGGGAGCTGTTTTTT. The chain employs TRBV7-8 and TRBJ2-2; D possibly corresponds to TRBD2 (6 bases). Trimming cost V 3 bases and J 6 bases, with 14 bases left between them. Germline CDR1 and CDR2: SGHVS and FQNEAQ. The CDR3 sequence is 15 residues long.